These T cell receptor beta chains were read from a single sample in a study of blood T cell repertoires in COVID-19. The protocol was immunoSEQ multiplex PCR, while the TCRdb copy is restricted to in-frame clones and leaves out a portion. The sample consists of some 200,000 clones, more than 75% of them appearing once. The sequenced sample was peripheral blood. The receptor source for this set is a man aged 18-30 years with active or convalescent COVID-19. CDR3s include the opening cysteine and the closing phenylalanine or tryptophan. A D gene is named only where the DNA matches it firmly. Size tells how often a clone was seen (once, few, many) or the class of an expanded clone, and some rows leave it out.

- | TRBJ1-2 | - | TRBV5-4 | CASSFPGTYYGYTF | TGTGCCAGCAGCTTTCCCGGGACATATTATGGCTACACCTTC
- | TRBJ2-5 | - | TRBV6-5 | CASSYSSNLKETQYF | TGTGCCAGCAGTTACTCGAGCAATTTAAAGGAGACCCAGTACTTC
- | TRBJ1-3 | - | TRBV4-1 | CASSQLWGAAESGNTIYF | TGCGCCAGCAGCCAATTATGGGGAGCGGCGGAGTCTGGAAACACCATATATTTT
- | TRBJ2-1 | - | TRBV6-5 | CASSYRPDFYNEQFF | TGTGCCAGCAGTTACCGCCCGGACTTCTACAATGAGCAGTTCTTC
TRBD2 | TRBJ2-2 | - | TRBV7-9 | CASSWGTSAANTGELFF | TGTGCCAGCAGCTGGGGGACTAGCGCCGCGAACACCGGGGAGCTGTTTTTT
TRBD1 | TRBJ1-5 | few | TRBV4-1 | CASSPGPGQAGQPQHF | TGCGCCAGCAGCCCCGGCCCGGGACAGGCGGGTCAGCCCCAGCATTTT
- | TRBJ1-5 | once | TRBV3-1/TRBV3-2 | CASSDQGIGGQPQHF | TGTGCCAGCAGCGATCAGGGAATCGGGGGACAGCCCCAGCATTTT
- | TRBJ1-2 | - | TRBV7-9 | CASSLVTQAYGYTF | TGTGCCAGCAGCTTAGTTACCCAGGCCTATGGCTACACCTTC
- | TRBJ2-7 | few | TRBV24-1 | CATTQGRLDEQYF | TGTGCCACCACTCAGGGGCGGCTGGACGAGCAGTACTTC
- | TRBJ1-1 | - | TRBV27 | CASSFFGNTEAFF | TGTGCCAGCAGTTTTTTCGGGAACACTGAAGCTTTCTTT
- | TRBJ1-1 | - | TRBV21-1 | CASIRPSEGSRGEAFF | TGTGCCAGCATCCGCCCATCGGAGGGGTCGCGGGGTGAAGCTTTCTTT